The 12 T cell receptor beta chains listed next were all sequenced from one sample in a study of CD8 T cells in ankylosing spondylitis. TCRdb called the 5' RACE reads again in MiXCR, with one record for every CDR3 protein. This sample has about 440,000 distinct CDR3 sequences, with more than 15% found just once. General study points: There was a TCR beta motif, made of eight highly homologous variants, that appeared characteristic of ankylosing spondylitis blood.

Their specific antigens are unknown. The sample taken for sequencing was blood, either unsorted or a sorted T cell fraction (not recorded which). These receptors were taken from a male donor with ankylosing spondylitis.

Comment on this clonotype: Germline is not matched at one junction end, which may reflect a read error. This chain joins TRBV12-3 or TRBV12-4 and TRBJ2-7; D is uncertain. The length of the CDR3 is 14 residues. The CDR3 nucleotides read TGTGCCAGCCACCGGGCCCTTGAAGGCTACGAGCAGGACTTC. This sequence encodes CASHRALEGYEQDF.

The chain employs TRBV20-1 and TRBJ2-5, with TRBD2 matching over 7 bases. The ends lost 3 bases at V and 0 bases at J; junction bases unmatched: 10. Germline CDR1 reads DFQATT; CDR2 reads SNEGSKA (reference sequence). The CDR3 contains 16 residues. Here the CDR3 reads CSARPVLAKDQETQYF. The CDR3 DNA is TGCAGTGCTAGGCCAGTACTAGCGAAAGACCAAGAGACCCAGTACTTC.

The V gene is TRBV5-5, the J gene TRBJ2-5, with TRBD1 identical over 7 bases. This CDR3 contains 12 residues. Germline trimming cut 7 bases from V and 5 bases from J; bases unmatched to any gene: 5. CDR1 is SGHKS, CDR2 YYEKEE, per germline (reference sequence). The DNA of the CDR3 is TGTGCCAGCGCCAGGGGGAAGGAGACCCAGTACTTC. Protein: CASARGKETQYF.

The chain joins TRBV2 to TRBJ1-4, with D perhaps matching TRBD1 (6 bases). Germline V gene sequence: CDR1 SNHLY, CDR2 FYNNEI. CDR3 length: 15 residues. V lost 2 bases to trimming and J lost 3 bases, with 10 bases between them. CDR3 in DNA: TGTGCCAGCAGTGAAACAGGGATGGCTAATGAAAAACTGTTTTTT. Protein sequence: CASSETGMANEKLFF.

In DNA, the CDR3 is TGTGCCAGCAGTGAAGCGTTGGGAAACTACGAGCAGTACTTC. It specifies CASSEALGNYEQYF. The chain recombines TRBV6-1 with TRBJ2-7; D is unresolved. The germline gives CDR1 MNHNS, CDR2 SASEGT. Trimming left V 0 bases short and J 3 bases short, with 9 bases between. CDR3 size: 14 residues.

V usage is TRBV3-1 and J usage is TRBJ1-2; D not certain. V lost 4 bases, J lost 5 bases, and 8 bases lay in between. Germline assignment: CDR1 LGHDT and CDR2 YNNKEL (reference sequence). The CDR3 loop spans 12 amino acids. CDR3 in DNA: TGTGCCAGCAGCCCTGGCAAGTATGGCTACACCTTC. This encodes CASSPGKYGYTF.

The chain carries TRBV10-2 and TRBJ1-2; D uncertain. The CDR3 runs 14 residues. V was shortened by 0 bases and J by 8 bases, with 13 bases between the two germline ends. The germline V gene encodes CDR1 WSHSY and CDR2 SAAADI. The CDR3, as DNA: TGCGCCAGCAGTGAGTCGAAGACACTTCGGGGCTACACCTTC. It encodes CASSESKTLRGYTF.

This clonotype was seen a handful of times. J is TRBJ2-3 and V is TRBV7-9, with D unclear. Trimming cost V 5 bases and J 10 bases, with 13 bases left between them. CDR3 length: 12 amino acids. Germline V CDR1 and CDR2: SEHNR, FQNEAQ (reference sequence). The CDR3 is CASSPRSDAQYF. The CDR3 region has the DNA TGTGCCAGCAGCCCCCGGTCCGATGCGCAGTATTTT.

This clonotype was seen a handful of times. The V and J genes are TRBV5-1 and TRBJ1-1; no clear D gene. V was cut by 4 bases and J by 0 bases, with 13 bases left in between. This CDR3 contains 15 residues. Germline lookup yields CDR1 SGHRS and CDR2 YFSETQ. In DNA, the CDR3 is TGCGCCAGCAGCAGAACAGAACTAATGAACACTGAAGCTTTCTTT. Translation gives CASSRTELMNTEAFF.

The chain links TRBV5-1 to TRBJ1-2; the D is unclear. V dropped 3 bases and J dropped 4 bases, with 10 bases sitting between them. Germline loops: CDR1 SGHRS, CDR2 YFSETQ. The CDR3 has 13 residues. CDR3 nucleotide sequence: TGCGCCAGCAGCTCTACTTCGGCCTATGGCTACACCTTC. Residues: CASSSTSAYGYTF.

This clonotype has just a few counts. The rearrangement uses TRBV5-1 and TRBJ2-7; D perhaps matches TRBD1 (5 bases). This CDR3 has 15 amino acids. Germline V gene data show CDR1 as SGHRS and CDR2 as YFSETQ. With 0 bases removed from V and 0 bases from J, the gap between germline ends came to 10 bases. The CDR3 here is CASSLEQVSSYEQYF. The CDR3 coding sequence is TGCGCCAGCAGCTTGGAACAGGTGAGCTCCTACGAGCAGTACTTC. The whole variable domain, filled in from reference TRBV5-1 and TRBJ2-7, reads KAGVTQTPRYLIKTRGQQVTLSCSPISGHRSVSWYQQTPGQGLQFLFEYFSETQRNKGNFPGRFSGRQFSNSRSEMNVSTLELGDSALYLCASSLEQVSSYEQYFGPGTRLTVT.

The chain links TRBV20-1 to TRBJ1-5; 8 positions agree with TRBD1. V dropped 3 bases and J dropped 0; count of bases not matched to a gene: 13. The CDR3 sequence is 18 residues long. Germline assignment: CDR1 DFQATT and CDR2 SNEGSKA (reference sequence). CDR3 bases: TGCAGTGCTAGGCGCGGGACAGGCCCTAGGTCTAGCAATCAGCCCCAGCATTTT. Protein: CSARRGTGPRSSNQPQHF.